This TCR beta chain was obtained from a study of blood T cell repertoires in COVID-19. On the study more broadly: Specimens from acute and convalescent COVID-19 originated in the United States, Italy and Spain.

Original processing notes: Amplification of reference gene primers provided the estimated nucleated cell counts. This table comes from immunoSEQ multiplex PCR, and its TCRdb copy is limited to in-frame clones, with some not included. V and J calls and clone size follow that table, whereas D and trimming were derived from the DNA. The repertoire holds under 200,000 clones, with about 89% as singletons. The CDR3 extends over 13 amino acids. Between the trimmed V and J ends, which lost 10 bases and 6 bases, there was a span of 13 bases. Germline CDR1 reads MNHEY; CDR2 reads SVGAGI. The chain carries TRBV6-5 and TRBJ1-6; weak D call: TRBD1 (5 bases). The material sequenced was peripheral blood. The TCR comes from a man aged 40-49 years with active or convalescent COVID-19. CDR3 sequence: CATGGGTNSPLHF. The DNA for the CDR3 is TGTGCCACCGGGGGAGGAACTAATTCACCCCTCCACTTT.